This TCR beta chain was recovered during a study of T cell repertoires in cytomegalovirus infection. Study outcomes and limitations: The ex vivo response was dominated by HLA-C-restricted CMV-specific TCR beta clonotypes.

Comment on this clonotype: The antigen remains undetermined.

Per germline, CDR1 SGHTA and CDR2 FQGTGA. Trimming took 3 bases from V and 2 from J, leaving 9 bases between them. This CDR3 spans 14 amino acids. TCRdb used MiXCR to reprocess the reads, holding one entry per CDR3 protein. The sample holds 230,000 or so distinct CDR3 sequences, around 35% seen once. The V and J genes are TRBV7-3 and TRBJ2-3; either TRBD1 or TRBD2 may fit D (5 bases each). This specimen consisted of CD8+ T cells from cultured PBMCs, obtained from culture after CMV antigen stimulation. This TCR derives from a human donor in good health (CMV status not recorded). Some clones in this sample may be carry-over from other donors' samples. The CDR3 region has the DNA TGTGCCAGCAGCTTGAGGGACCCCACAGATACGCAGTATTTT. This translates into CASSLRDPTDTQYF.